A single sample is the source of the 19 T cell receptor beta chains below, sequenced in a study of OX40 agonist ivuxolimab in advanced cancers. The data were produced by immunoSEQ multiplex PCR, yet TCRdb's version contains in-frame clones alone and is incomplete. Of about 64,000 clones in the sample, approximately 78% were seen once. The source was CD4+ or CD8+ T cells sorted from blood, collected in a trial of the OX40 agonist ivuxolimab. Source of these receptors: an adult with an advanced solid tumor such as melanoma, head and neck, liver or kidney cancer.

The genes are TRBV4-2 and TRBJ2-2; D is undetermined. V lost 6 bases to trimming and J lost 5 bases, with 13 bases between them. The CDR3 runs to 14 residues. Per germline, CDR1 LGHNA and CDR2 YNFKEQ. The CDR3 bases are TGTGCCAGCAGACCCACGGTTAATACCGGGGAGCTGTTTTTT. Translated, it gives CASRPTVNTGELFF.

V usage is TRBV6-5 and J usage is TRBJ1-5; possible D gene TRBD1, 5 bases. Germline CDR1 reads MNHEY; CDR2 reads SVGAGI. This CDR3 comprises 13 residues. V dropped 5 bases and J dropped 6 bases, with 11 bases sitting between them. The CDR3 DNA reads TGTGCCAGCAGTCCGACGGGGCTTCAGCCCCAGCATTTT. Its protein is CASSPTGLQPQHF.

Only one count was recorded for this clone. The rearrangement links TRBV19 to TRBJ1-2, with 10 bases fitting TRBD1. The V and J ends lost 3 bases and 4 bases, in that order; junction bases with no gene match: 8. Germline V gives CDR1 LNHDA, CDR2 SQIVND (reference sequence). The length of the CDR3 is 16 residues. The DNA of the CDR3 is TGTGCCAGTAGTATTTCCGGGACAGGGGCTACCTATGGCTACACCTTC. This translates into CASSISGTGATYGYTF. The full variable domain, in which reference TRBV19 and TRBJ1-2 provide the parts outside the CDR3, is DGGITQSPKYLFRKEGQNVTLSCEQNLNHDAMYWYRQDPGQGLRLIYYSQIVNDFQKGDIAEGYSVSREKKESFPLTVTSAQKNPTAFYLCASSISGTGATYGYTFGSGTRLTVV.

This chain joins TRBV2 and TRBJ2-3; D remains ambiguous. The germline gives CDR1 SNHLY, CDR2 FYNNEI. With 2 bases removed from V and 5 bases from J, the gap between germline ends came to 8 bases. The CDR3 sequence is 13 residues long. In DNA form, the CDR3 reads TGTGCCAGCAGTGAAATTGTGGGAGATACGCAGTATTTT. Its protein product is CASSEIVGDTQYF.

V and J are TRBV19 and TRBJ1-2, with 7 bases aligning to TRBD1. Germline V CDR1 and CDR2: LNHDA, SQIVND (reference sequence). J lost 4 bases, V lost 1 base, and 6 bases had no gene match. This CDR3 is 15 amino acids long. The CDR3: CASSIGDWDSYGYTF. As DNA, the CDR3 is TGTGCCAGTAGTATAGGGGACTGGGACAGCTATGGCTACACCTTC.

The chain carries TRBV7-3 and TRBJ1-3; no reliable D call. Germline V lookup: CDR1 SGHTA, CDR2 FQGTGA. V lost 5 bases to trimming and J lost 4 bases, with 9 bases between them. The CDR3 sequence is 13 residues long. CDR3 sequence: CASSPNQGNTIYF. In DNA form, the CDR3 reads TGTGCCAGCAGCCCTAACCAGGGAAACACCATATATTTT.

This chain uses TRBV6-1 with TRBJ1-1, with 7 bases fitting TRBD1. The ends lost 0 bases at V and 7 bases at J; junction bases unmatched: 8. The length of the CDR3 is 15 residues. Germline V lookup: CDR1 MNHNS, CDR2 SASEGT. In DNA form, the CDR3 reads TGTGCCAGCAGTGAAGCCAGGGGGGCAACTGGTGAAGCTTTCTTT. Amino acids: CASSEARGATGEAFF.

The genes are TRBV5-1 and TRBJ2-1, with 9 bases matching TRBD2. J lost 9 bases, V lost 0 bases, and 10 bases had no gene match. The germline gives CDR1 SGHRS, CDR2 YFSETQ. The CDR3 covers 16 residues. This CDR3 reads CASSLGLAAYNPEQFF. The CDR3 DNA sequence: TGCGCCAGCAGCTTGGGACTAGCGGCCTACAATCCTGAGCAGTTCTTC.

V gene TRBV5-1 combines with J gene TRBJ2-7, with 8 positions matching TRBD1. CDR3 length equals 13 residues. The ends lost 4 bases at V and 3 bases at J; junction bases unmatched: 3. Germline V gene sequence: CDR1 SGHRS, CDR2 YFSETQ. This chain's CDR3 is CASSRGQDYEQYF. In DNA form, the CDR3 reads TGCGCCAGCAGCAGGGGACAGGACTACGAGCAGTACTTC.

This clone was recorded once. The rearrangement uses TRBV4-2 and TRBJ2-3; 10 bases align to TRBD2. The CDR3 consists of 14 residues. Germline V gene sequence: CDR1 LGHNA, CDR2 YNFKEQ. The ends lost 2 bases at V and 5 bases at J; junction bases unmatched: 1. For the CDR3, the DNA is TGTGCCAGCAGCCAACTAGCGGGAGTAGATACGCAGTATTTT. This codes for CASSQLAGVDTQYF.

This chain connects TRBV18 to TRBJ2-2; 8 bases are a match to TRBD1. The V segment lost 2 bases and the J segment 4 bases; nucleotides outside the gene matches: 6. The CDR3 extends over 16 amino acids. Germline V gives CDR1 KGHSH, CDR2 LQKENI. CDR3: CASSPAGGQFTGELFF. CDR3 DNA sequence: TGTGCCAGCTCACCAGCAGGGGGCCAGTTCACCGGGGAGCTGTTTTTT.

The genes are TRBV29-1 and TRBJ2-1, with TRBD2 matching 8 bases. The V and J ends lost 5 bases and 7 bases, in that order; junction bases with no gene match: 13. Germline values: CDR1 SQVTM, CDR2 ANQGSEA. The CDR3 is 15 residues long. Here the CDR3 DNA reads TGCAGCGTTCCCCGGTCCAGCGGGAGTGGGAATGAGCAGTTCTTC. It translates to CSVPRSSGSGNEQFF.

The chain is built from TRBV2 and TRBJ2-5; 8 nucleotides agree with TRBD1. The length of the CDR3 is 13 residues. CDR1 and CDR2 from the germline V gene are SNHLY and FYNNEI. V was pared by 6 bases and J by 5 bases, with 5 bases of the junction left unmatched. CDR3 DNA: TGTGCCAGCAGAGACAGGGGCGGGGAGACCCAGTACTTC. Protein sequence: CASRDRGGETQYF.

The chain carries TRBV28 and TRBJ1-5; a possible D gene is TRBD1 (6 bases). Trimming stripped 4 bases from V and 3 bases from J, with 19 bases between. CDR3 size: 17 residues. Germline V gene sequence: CDR1 MDHEN, CDR2 SYDVKM. The CDR3 reads CASSSPAGGGNNQPQHF. The CDR3 nucleotides read TGTGCCAGCAGTTCCCCGGCGGGGGGCGGGAACAATCAGCCCCAGCATTTT.

This chain connects TRBV5-5 to TRBJ2-7; tentative D call: TRBD1 (6 bases). V gave up 2 bases and J gave up 3 bases, with 12 bases separating them. CDR1 is SGHKS and CDR2 is YYEKEE in the germline V gene (reference sequence). CDR3 length: 14 amino acids. The DNA of the CDR3 is TGTGCCAGCAGCTTTGCAGGGGTTAACTACGAGCAGTACTTC. It is translated as CASSFAGVNYEQYF.

CDR3 in amino acids: CSVEDGGGESYNEQFF. The CDR3 bases are TGCAGCGTTGAAGATGGCGGGGGGGAGTCCTACAATGAGCAGTTCTTC. The rearrangement joins TRBV29-1 to TRBJ2-1, with TRBD2 matching 9 bases. This CDR3 is built from 16 residues. The germline gives CDR1 SQVTM, CDR2 ANQGSEA. V shed 0 bases and J 1 base; nucleotides not matched to a gene: 4.

J is TRBJ2-1 and V is TRBV7-9; D perhaps matches TRBD1 (6 bases). Per the germline V gene, CDR1 is SEHNR and CDR2 is FQNEAQ (reference sequence). Trimming took 0 bases from V and 7 from J, leaving 13 bases between them. This CDR3 is built from 15 residues. The CDR3 sequence is CASSLAGSQGNEQFF. The CDR3 coding sequence is TGTGCCAGCAGCTTAGCGGGATCCCAGGGGAATGAGCAGTTCTTC.

This chain joins TRBV4-1 and TRBJ1-5, with a weak D call TRBD1 (5 bases). The CDR3 length is 16 residues. Trimming took 0 bases from V and 7 from J, leaving 16 bases between them. CDR1 and CDR2 from the germline V gene are MGHRA and YSYEKL. The CDR3 here is CASSQDFLPRDQPQHF. The CDR3 DNA sequence: TGCGCCAGCAGCCAAGATTTTCTTCCGAGGGACCAGCCCCAGCATTTT.

The chain has TRBV5-1 and TRBJ1-1, with 10 bases that match TRBD1. Trimming cost V 2 bases and J 3 bases; bases outside gene matches: 4. CDR1 and CDR2 (germline): SGHRS, YFSETQ. CDR3 length: 15 amino acids. The CDR3: CASSFSGTGDTEAFF. The CDR3 DNA reads as TGCGCCAGCAGCTTTTCCGGGACAGGGGACACTGAAGCTTTCTTT.